This T cell receptor (beta chain) was captured by sequencing in a study of Ad26.COV2.S vaccination and SARS-CoV-2 variants. Treatment in this sample: around 19 received Ad26.COV2.S at low or high dose, single or two shots; about 5 received placebo; per-sample allocation not given. Sample collection was performed on day 63 after the first vaccine or placebo injection. Cohort 1b enrolled adults aged 18-55 years in Boston. This table comes from immunoSEQ multiplex PCR, and its TCRdb copy is limited to in-frame clones, with some not included. The table records around 320,000 clones, approximately 86% of them present only once. V was clipped by 4 bases and J by 9 bases; unmatched bases: 12. This CDR3 is 15 amino acids long. Germline CDR1 SGHDN, CDR2 FVKESK. Points on this clone: Its target is not known.

Whole-study findings and limits: Ad26.COV2.S recipients had broader spike-specific TCRs (P = 0.0014).

The chain employs TRBV14 and TRBJ2-7, with 10 bases fitting TRBD2. The sample was peripheral blood, taken in a trial of Ad26.COV2.S vaccine versus placebo. The source of this sequence is a person between 18 and 60 years old who received the Ad26.COV2.S COVID-19 vaccine or a placebo. The CDR3 spells CASSLPSGGTTPQYF. CDR3 DNA: TGTGCCAGCAGCCTTCCTAGCGGGGGCACCACCCCGCAGTACTTC.